These 23 T cell receptor beta chains came from one sample sequenced in a study of blood T cell repertoires in COVID-19. Sequenced by immunoSEQ multiplex PCR; TCRdb stores in-frame clones only, minus some. The table records more than 45,000 clones, over 80% of them present only once. Sample: peripheral blood. The source of these receptors is a man at least 80 years old in a cohort sampled during active COVID-19.

The rearrangement uses TRBV24-1 and TRBJ2-2; TRBD1 aligns across 7 bases. This CDR3 region has 16 residues. In germline, CDR1 is KGHDR, CDR2 SFDVKD. The V and J ends lost 5 bases and 3 bases, in that order; junction bases with no gene match: 8. CDR3 in amino acids: CATSGGKGADTGELFF. CDR3 nucleotide sequence: TGTGCCACCAGTGGGGGGAAGGGGGCGGACACCGGGGAGCTGTTTTTT.

V and J are TRBV11-2 and TRBJ1-2; a weak D match, TRBD1 (5 bases). There are 13 residues in the CDR3. V lost 3 bases to trimming and J lost 6 bases, with 11 bases between them. CDR1 is SGHAT and CDR2 is FQNNGV in the germline V gene. The CDR3 region is CASSFALRDGYTF. The CDR3 DNA is TGTGCCAGCAGCTTTGCCCTCAGGGATGGCTACACCTTC.

V usage is TRBV21-1 and J usage is TRBJ2-5; TRBD2 is the table's D call and was not checked against the DNA. TRBV21-1 corresponds to a pseudogene. The CDR3 runs 15 residues. In DNA, the CDR3 is TGTGCCAGCAGCATCGTAGCGGGGGGCCAAGAGACCCAGTACTTC. Protein: CASSIVAGGQETQYF.

The CDR3 region is CASSYSSGQNQPQHF. CDR3 nucleotides: TGTGCCAGCAGTTACTCGTCCGGACAGAATCAGCCCCAGCATTTT. The chain joins TRBV6-2 or TRBV6-3 to TRBJ1-5, with a tentative D call TRBD1 (6 bases). V lost 0 bases, J lost 4 bases, and 10 bases lay in between. This CDR3 is 15 amino acids long. CDR1 is MNHEY, CDR2 SVGEGT, per germline.

In its sample, this clone was seen a few times. This chain links TRBV7-6 with TRBJ2-5, with 9 bases fitting TRBD1. Trimming at V came to 1 base and at J to 1 base, leaving 1 base not matched to a gene. Germline V gene data show CDR1 as SGHVS and CDR2 as FNYEAQ. The CDR3 runs 15 residues. This CDR3 reads CASSLGQGGQETQYF. The CDR3 DNA sequence: TGTGCCAGCAGCTTAGGACAGGGGGGCCAAGAGACCCAGTACTTC.

This clone appeared a few times. The rearrangement joins TRBV2 to TRBJ2-3; 8 positions match TRBD2. Germline V gene data show CDR1 as SNHLY and CDR2 as FYNNEI. V lost 6 bases to trimming and J lost 2 bases; unmatched junction nucleotides: 7. There are 15 residues in the CDR3. In nucleotides, the CDR3 is TGTGCCAGCAGGGGGGTAGCGGGGCTCACAGATACGCAGTATTTT. Its translation: CASRGVAGLTDTQYF.

The chain's CDR3 is CASSATGGVTEAFF. CDR3 DNA: TGTGCCAGCAGCGCGACAGGGGGGGTCACTGAAGCTTTCTTT. The chain recombines TRBV4-2 with TRBJ1-1, with 9 bases that match TRBD1. CDR1 and CDR2 (germline): LGHNA, YNFKEQ. V was pared by 5 bases and J by 4 bases, with 5 bases of the junction left unmatched. The CDR3 length is 14 residues.

V gene TRBV18 combines with J gene TRBJ2-5; 7 nucleotides agree with TRBD2. CDR3 length equals 12 residues. V lost 6 bases and J lost 5; bases outside the gene matches: 3. Looked up from germline, CDR1 is KGHSH and CDR2 is LQKENI. CDR3 coding DNA: TGTGCCAGCTCTACGGGGGGTGAGACCCAGTACTTC. It is translated as CASSTGGETQYF.

This rearrangement joins TRBV3-1 (or the pseudogene TRBV3-2) to TRBJ2-3; tentatively, D is TRBD2 (5 bases). CDR3 length: 13 residues. V was cut by 0 bases and J by 9 bases, with 10 bases left in between. Germline CDR1 is LGHDT and CDR2 is YNNKEL (reference sequence). The CDR3 DNA reads TGTGCCAGCAGCCAAGATCCTAGCCAGACGCAGTATTTT. Its protein is CASSQDPSQTQYF.

The chain combines TRBV15 with TRBJ2-2, with D hard to call. Between the trimmed V and J ends, which lost 5 bases and 6 bases, there was a span of 16 bases. This CDR3 comprises 15 residues. Germline assignment: CDR1 LNHNV and CDR2 YYDKDF (reference sequence). CDR3 sequence (DNA): TGTGCCACCAGCCCCAGCGTAGGATTCGCCGGGGAGCTGTTTTTT. Translated, it gives CATSPSVGFAGELFF.

The rearrangement links TRBV12-3 or TRBV12-4 to TRBJ1-5, with 7 nucleotides matching TRBD1. This CDR3 has 13 residues. With 6 bases clipped from V and 7 bases from J, the junction kept 6 bases outside the gene matches. CDR3: CASRRTGDQPQHF. DNA for the CDR3: TGTGCCAGCAGGAGGACAGGAGACCAGCCCCAGCATTTT.

The CDR3 here is CASSYGAGETQYF. The CDR3 DNA follows: TGTGCCAGCAGTTACGGGGCAGGGGAGACCCAGTACTTC. J is TRBJ2-5 and V is TRBV6-5; a weak D match, TRBD1 (5 bases). The CDR3 has 13 amino acids. Trimming left V 2 bases short and J 5 bases short, with 9 bases between. The germline V gene encodes CDR1 MNHEY and CDR2 SVGAGI.

This clone was detected once. The chain combines TRBV19 with TRBJ2-3; D gene ambiguous. V gave up 7 bases and J gave up 5 bases, with 13 bases separating them. Per the germline V gene, CDR1 is LNHDA and CDR2 is SQIVND (reference sequence). The CDR3 extends over 13 amino acids. CDR3 sequence reads: CASTYTPGDTQYF. Written as DNA, the CDR3 is TGTGCCAGTACTTATACTCCGGGAGATACGCAGTATTTT.

The rearrangement uses TRBV5-8 and TRBJ1-1, with a possible D match to TRBD1 (6 bases). The germline gives CDR1 SGHTS, CDR2 YDEGEE. The CDR3 length is 15 residues. Trimming took 1 base from V and 2 from J, leaving 12 bases between them. CDR3 sequence reads: CASSLTGSVNTEAFF. DNA of the CDR3: TGTGCCAGCAGCTTGACAGGGAGTGTAAACACTGAAGCTTTCTTT.

The gene calls are TRBV29-1 and TRBJ2-5, with 7 bases lining up with TRBD1. The trim removed 8 bases at V and 1 base at J, leaving 4 bases unmatched. This CDR3 region has 12 residues. The germline V gene encodes CDR1 SQVTM and CDR2 ANQGSEA. The CDR3 sequence is CSFTGAQETQYF. The CDR3 DNA is TGCAGCTTCACAGGGGCCCAAGAGACCCAGTACTTC.

CDR3 residues: CASSDGGPDYEQYF. The CDR3 nucleotides read TGTGCCAGCAGTGACGGGGGGCCGGACTACGAGCAGTACTTC. The rearrangement joins TRBV6-1 to TRBJ2-7; maybe TRBD2 (7 bases). CDR3 length: 14 amino acids. Germline V gives CDR1 MNHNS, CDR2 SASEGT. V dropped 3 bases and J dropped 3 bases, with 12 bases sitting between them.

The J gene is TRBJ1-6, the V gene TRBV5-1; D is ambiguous. The CDR3 covers 17 residues. Germline V gene lookup returns CDR1 SGHRS and CDR2 YFSETQ. V gave up 0 bases and J gave up 0 bases, with 10 bases separating them. CDR3 sequence: CASSLAYGDSYNSPLHF. The CDR3 region has the DNA TGCGCCAGCAGCTTGGCGTACGGGGACTCCTATAATTCACCCCTCCACTTT.

This rearrangement joins TRBV5-4 to TRBJ1-2, with 8 nucleotides matching TRBD1. CDR3 size: 15 residues. V gave up 0 bases and J gave up 8 bases; unmatched junction bases: 9. The germline CDR1 and CDR2 sequences are SGHNT and YYREEE (reference sequence). CDR3 nucleotides: TGTGCCAGCAGCTTGGAGACAGGGGCGCCTGGCGGCTACACCTTC. This sequence encodes CASSLETGAPGGYTF.

The chain has TRBV6-2 or TRBV6-3 and TRBJ1-5; tentatively, D is TRBD1 (5 bases). The V gene's germline CDR1 is MNHEY and CDR2 SVGEGT. The V and J ends lost 2 bases and 3 bases respectively, with 11 bases between them. The CDR3 totals 15 residues. CDR3 sequence: CASSYQGGANQPQHF. For the CDR3, the DNA is TGTGCCAGCAGTTACCAGGGAGGGGCCAATCAGCCCCAGCATTTT.

This clone was recorded only once. The chain couples TRBV13 to TRBJ2-5; the match to TRBD2 covers 10 bases. From germline, CDR1 is PRHDT and CDR2 FYEKMQ (reference sequence). There are 18 residues in the CDR3. V lost 0 bases and J lost 4; bases outside the gene matches: 11. CDR3 bases: TGTGCCAGCAGCTTAGGCCTAAGCGGGAGGGCCGGTAGAGAGACCCAGTACTTC. It encodes CASSLGLSGRAGRETQYF.

As DNA, the CDR3 is TGTGCCAGCAGCGGGGAACAGGACAATTCACCCCTCCACTTT. Its translation is CASSGEQDNSPLHF. V gene TRBV9 combines with J gene TRBJ1-6, with a weak D call TRBD1 (5 bases). The V end was cut by 3 bases, the J end by 7 bases, with 11 bases between. Germline V gene lookup returns CDR1 SGDLS and CDR2 YYNGEE. The CDR3 is made up of 14 amino acids.

There are a few counts of this clone. The chain employs TRBV5-1 and TRBJ1-1; D is possibly TRBD1 (5 bases). The CDR3 runs 18 residues. Germline lookup yields CDR1 SGHRS and CDR2 YFSETQ. V was clipped by 4 bases and J by 0 bases, with 22 bases between them. CDR3 bases: TGCGCCAGCAGCCCGGGGGGTGACAGTGCGCTAATGAACACTGAAGCTTTCTTT. Translating it yields CASSPGGDSALMNTEAFF. The full variable domain, rest sourced from reference TRBV5-1 and TRBJ1-1, is KAGVTQTPRYLIKTRGQQVTLSCSPISGHRSVSWYQQTPGQGLQFLFEYFSETQRNKGNFPGRFSGRQFSNSRSEMNVSTLELGDSALYLCASSPGGDSALMNTEAFFGQGTRLTVV.

The chain has TRBV11-2 and TRBJ1-1, with 8 bases lining up with TRBD1. The CDR3 is made up of 13 amino acids. The V gene end was trimmed by 3 bases and the J gene end by 6 bases; junction bases not matched to a gene: 3. CDR1 is SGHAT and CDR2 is FQNNGV in the germline V gene. The CDR3 spells CASSFAGGAEAFF. CDR3 nucleotides: TGTGCCAGCAGCTTCGCAGGGGGCGCTGAAGCTTTCTTT.